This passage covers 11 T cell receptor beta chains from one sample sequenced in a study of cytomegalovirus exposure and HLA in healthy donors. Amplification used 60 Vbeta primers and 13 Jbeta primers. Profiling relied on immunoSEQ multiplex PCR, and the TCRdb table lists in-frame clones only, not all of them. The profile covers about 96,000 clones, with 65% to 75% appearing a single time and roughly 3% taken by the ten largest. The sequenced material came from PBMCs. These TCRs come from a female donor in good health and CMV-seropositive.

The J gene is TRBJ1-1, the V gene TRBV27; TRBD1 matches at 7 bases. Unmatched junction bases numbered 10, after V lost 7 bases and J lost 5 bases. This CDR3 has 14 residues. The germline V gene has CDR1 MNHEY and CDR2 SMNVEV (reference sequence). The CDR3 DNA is TGTGCCAGCAACATCCGACAGGGAGAGACTGAAGCTTTCTTT. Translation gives CASNIRQGETEAFF.

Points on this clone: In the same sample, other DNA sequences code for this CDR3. The CDR3 loop reads CSVGQVNTEAFF. For the CDR3, the DNA is TGCAGCGTAGGACAGGTAAACACTGAAGCTTTCTTT. The chain employs TRBV29-1 and TRBJ1-1; TRBD1 aligns across 7 bases. This CDR3 is built from 12 residues. With 6 bases clipped from V and 2 bases from J, the junction kept 3 bases outside the gene matches. In germline, CDR1 is SQVTM, CDR2 ANQGSEA.

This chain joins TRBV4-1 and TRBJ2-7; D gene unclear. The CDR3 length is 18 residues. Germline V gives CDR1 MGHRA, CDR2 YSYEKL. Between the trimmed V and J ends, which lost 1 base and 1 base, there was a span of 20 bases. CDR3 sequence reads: CASSQVWSSGGPSYEQYF. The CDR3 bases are TGCGCCAGCAGCCAAGTGTGGTCGTCAGGTGGCCCTTCCTACGAGCAGTACTTC.

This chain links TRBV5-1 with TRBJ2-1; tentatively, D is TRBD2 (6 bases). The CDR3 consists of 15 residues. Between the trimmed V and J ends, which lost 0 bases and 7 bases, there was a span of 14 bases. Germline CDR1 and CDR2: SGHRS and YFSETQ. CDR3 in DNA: TGCGCCAGCAGCTTGGCGCGGGGTCTGGGTAATGAGCAGTTCTTC. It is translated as CASSLARGLGNEQFF.

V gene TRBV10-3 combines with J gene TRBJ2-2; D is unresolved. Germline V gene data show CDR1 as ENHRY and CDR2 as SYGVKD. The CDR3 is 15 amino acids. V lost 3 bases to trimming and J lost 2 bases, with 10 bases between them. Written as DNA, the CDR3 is TGTGCCATCAGTGAACAGAAGAGTAACACCGGGGAGCTGTTTTTT. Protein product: CAISEQKSNTGELFF.

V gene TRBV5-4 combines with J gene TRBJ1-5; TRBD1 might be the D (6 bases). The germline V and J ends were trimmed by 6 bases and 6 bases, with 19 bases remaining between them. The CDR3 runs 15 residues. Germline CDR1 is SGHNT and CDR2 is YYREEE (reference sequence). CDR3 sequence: CASTWGGANSQPQHF. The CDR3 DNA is TGTGCCAGCACCTGGGGGGGGGCGAATAGTCAGCCCCAGCATTTT. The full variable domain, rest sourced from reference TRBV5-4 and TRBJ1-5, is ETGVTQSPTHLIKTRGQQVTLRCSSQSGHNTVSWYQQALGQGPQFIFQYYREEENGRGNFPPRFSGLQFPNYSSELNVNALELDDSALYLCASTWGGANSQPQHFGDGTRLSIL.

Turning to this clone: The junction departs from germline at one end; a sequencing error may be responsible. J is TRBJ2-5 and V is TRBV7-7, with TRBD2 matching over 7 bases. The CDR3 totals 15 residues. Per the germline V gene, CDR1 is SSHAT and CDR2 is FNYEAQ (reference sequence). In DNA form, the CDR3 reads TGTGCTAGCAGCTTAATTGAGGGGAGGGAAGAGACCCAGTACTTC. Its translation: CASSLIEGREETQYF.

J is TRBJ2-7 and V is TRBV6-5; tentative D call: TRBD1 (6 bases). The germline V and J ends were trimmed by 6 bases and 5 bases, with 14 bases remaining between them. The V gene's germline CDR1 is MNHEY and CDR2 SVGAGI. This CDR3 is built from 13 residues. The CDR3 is CASRKQGRDEQYF. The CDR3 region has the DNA TGTGCCAGCAGGAAACAGGGACGCGACGAGCAGTACTTC.

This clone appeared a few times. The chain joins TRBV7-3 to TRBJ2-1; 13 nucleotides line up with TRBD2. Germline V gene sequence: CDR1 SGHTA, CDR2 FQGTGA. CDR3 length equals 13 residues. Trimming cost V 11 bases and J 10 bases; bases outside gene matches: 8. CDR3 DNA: TGTGCCTCCCAGACTAGCGGGGGGAAAGAGCAGTTCTTC. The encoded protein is CASQTSGGKEQFF. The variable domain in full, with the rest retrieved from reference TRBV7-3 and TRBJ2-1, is GAGVSQTPSNKVTEKGKYVELRCDPISGHTALYWYRQSLGQGPEFLIYFQGTGAADDSGLPNDRFFAVRPEGSVSTLKIQRTERGDSAVYLCASQTSGGKEQFFGPGTRLTVL.

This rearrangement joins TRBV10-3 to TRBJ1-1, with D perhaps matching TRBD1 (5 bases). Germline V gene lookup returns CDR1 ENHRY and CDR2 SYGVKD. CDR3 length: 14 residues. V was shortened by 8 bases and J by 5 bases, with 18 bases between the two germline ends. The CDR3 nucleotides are TGTGCCATCCGGCCTGAGGGCCGGGGGACTGAAGCTTTCTTT. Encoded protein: CAIRPEGRGTEAFF.

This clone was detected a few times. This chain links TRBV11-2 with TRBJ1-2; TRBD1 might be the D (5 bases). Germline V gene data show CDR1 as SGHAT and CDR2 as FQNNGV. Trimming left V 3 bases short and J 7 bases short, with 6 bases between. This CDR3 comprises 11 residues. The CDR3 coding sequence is TGTGCCAGCAGCTTCAGGGCTGGCTACACCTTC. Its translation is CASSFRAGYTF.